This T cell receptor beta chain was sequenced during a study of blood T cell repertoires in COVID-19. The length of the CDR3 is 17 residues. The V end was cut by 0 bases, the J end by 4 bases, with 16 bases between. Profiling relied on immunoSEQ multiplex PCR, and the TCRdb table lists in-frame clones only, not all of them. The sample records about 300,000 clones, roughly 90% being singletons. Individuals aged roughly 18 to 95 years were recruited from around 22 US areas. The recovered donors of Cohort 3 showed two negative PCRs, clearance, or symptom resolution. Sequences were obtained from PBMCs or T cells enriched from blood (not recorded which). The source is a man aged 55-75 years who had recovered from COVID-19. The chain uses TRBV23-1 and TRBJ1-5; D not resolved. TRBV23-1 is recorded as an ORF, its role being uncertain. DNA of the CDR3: TGCGCCAGCAGTCAATCTATAAGATCAGGAAAGAATCAGCCCCAGCATTTT. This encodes CASSQSIRSGKNQPQHF.